One T cell receptor (beta chain) is described in this entry. Its antigen is still unknown. No base quality values were provided; no much bigger clone lies one nucleotide off. The data originate from a study of cytomegalovirus exposure and HLA in healthy donors (dated by TCRdb to between 2016 and 2019). As for the study more broadly: The 650 to 750 repertoires of the first cohort and the 120 validation repertoires were produced on the same platform, according to a later analysis. The study was designed to test whether signatures of past pathogen exposure could be identified by cataloging public T cell receptors. In addition to the first cohort of roughly 700 subjects, a separate validation cohort of approximately 110 different subjects was used. To predict cytomegalovirus infection status, the study combined high-throughput TCR immunosequencing, statistical association of individual TCRs with disease status, and machine learning.

Receptor amplification or capture employed the immunoSEQ multiplex PCR assay. As for the original processing: To diagnose cytomegalovirus status from the catalog of TCR beta chain sequences, a statistical classification framework was built. TCRdb carries this immuneACCESS record with in-frame sequences only. Its versions omit some clonotypes, under half of them owing to an unresolved V gene in the studies checked, with the rest unexplained. That table is the source of V, J and clone size, and D and trimming were worked out from the DNA. This sample holds approximately 71,000 clones; 94% were observed only once. The ten largest clonotypes hold 0.9% to 1.2% of the sample. V drops 4 bases and J drops 5 bases, leaving 14 bases in between. The germline V gene gives CDR1 as MDHEN and CDR2 as SYDVKM. The CDR3 numbers 14 residues from cysteine through phenylalanine. Only CDR3 DNA is held: 42 bases, read in frame from base 1.

The study at large found these results: While some public TCRs were present in many individuals, most TCR sequences turned up only very rarely across donors. A later analysis found that TCRs clustered in the first cohort also tended to co-occur in the 95 to 150 validation repertoires, with more than 90% of cluster scores above 0. A total of some 180 TCR beta chains were listed by the study as associated with cytomegalovirus. All 120 or so repertoires were used to score co-occurrence in the validation cohort in a later analysis, because that analysis had no HLA typing for the cohort. In vitro tests confirmed that a few of the cytomegalovirus-associated TCR beta chains recognize cytomegalovirus antigens. The authors suggested that the approach could potentially be extended to other disease states and immunological phenotypes. Cytomegalovirus status was reported to be diagnosed by the classifier with high specificity and sensitivity in both the original and validation cohorts.

Separate from the approximately 670-subject first cohort, the validation cohort of over 90 subjects was the group to which the donors belonged. The TCR sequence derives from a woman aged 18-35 years in good health and CMV-seronegative. The sample consisted of PBMCs. The chain was built from TRBV28 and TRBJ1-1; the D segment could be TRBD1, given 5 matching bases. Read as DNA, the sequence is TGTGCCAGCAGTTCCCCGGGGGGGACTACTGAAGCTTTCTTT. This translates into CASSSPGGTTEAFF.